This T cell receptor beta chain was sequenced during a study of T cells in Graves' hyperthyroidism and ophthalmopathy. Amplification yielded TCR beta CDR3 regions, with RNA transcripts as the source. First-round RT-PCR targeting the TCR CDR3 was performed with the HTBI primer set. TCRdb itself ran the multiplex PCR reads through MiXCR, one entry per CDR3 protein. The sample has 490,000 or so distinct CDR3 sequences, approximately 22% seen once. Any patient presenting with uncontrolled infection, other autoimmune disease, pregnancy or lactation was left out. On the basis of clinical symptoms, serum thyroxine and TRAb, thyroid ultrasound and orbital computed tomography, diagnoses were made. The CDR3 runs to 15 residues. Germline V gene data show CDR1 as MNHNY and CDR2 as SVGAGI (reference sequence). V was shortened by 0 bases and J by 7 bases, with 12 bases between the two germline ends.

The J gene is TRBJ2-2, the V gene TRBV6-6, with D perhaps TRBD1 (6 bases). This TCR was sampled from a woman aged 70 to 79 with Graves' ophthalmopathy. The sequenced sample consisted of blood. DNA of the CDR3: TGTGCCAGCAGTTACTCGGACAGACGGGGCGGGGAGCTGTTTTTT. Protein sequence: CASSYSDRRGGELFF.